This record looks at one T cell receptor beta chain sequence and its context. Blood samples were obtained at baseline, cycle 4 day 1, and cycle 7 day 1. CDR3 length equals 14 residues. The V end was cut by 6 bases, the J end by 6 bases, with 17 bases between. CDR1 and CDR2 (germline): SNHLY, FYNNEI. Profiled with immunoSEQ multiplex PCR; TCRdb holds only in-frame clones, not every one. Of about 69,000 clones listed, around 87% are singletons. This entry is derived from a study of OX40 agonist ivuxolimab in advanced cancers. Study in general: Ivuxolimab, an antibody acting as an agonist of OX40 (CD134), was used to treat patients. Prior anti-PD-1, anti-PD-L1 or anti-CTLA-4 therapy was allowed; 40% to 50% had some.

The specimen was CD4+ or CD8+ T cells sorted from blood, collected in a trial of the OX40 agonist ivuxolimab. V usage is TRBV2 and J usage is TRBJ2-5, with D perhaps TRBD2 (6 bases). This clonotype was obtained from an adult with an advanced solid tumor such as melanoma, head and neck, liver or kidney cancer. This CDR3 reads CASSYWDFRKTQYF. CDR3 nucleotide sequence: TGTGCCAGCAGCTATTGGGACTTTCGTAAGACCCAGTACTTC.